What follows is one TCR beta chain and its context. Its antigen is undetermined. This sample is part of a study of T-cell reconstitution after alpha-beta-depleted transplantation in children. For TCRbeta, the library was prepared with unique molecular identifiers. Using its own MiXCR run on the PCR reads, TCRdb lists one record per CDR3 protein. The data contain approximately 350,000 distinct CDR3 sequences, 16% of them singletons. Between the trimmed V and J ends, which lost 5 bases and 2 bases, there was a span of 10 bases. Germline CDR1 LGHDT, CDR2 YNNKEL (reference sequence). CDR3 length: 15 amino acids. Study-level points and caveats: Newly generated T cells supplied most T-cell counts and diversity one year post-transplant. Alpha-beta T cells about two months after transplant reportedly derived from several hundred expanded graft clones.

The chain links TRBV3-1 to TRBJ2-6; D may match TRBD1 or TRBD2 (6 bases each). The material sequenced was PBMCs, mostly from graft donor cells, taken 360 days after TCRalphabeta/CD19-depleted stem cell transplant. The sequence was obtained from a male patient between 2 and 10 years old who had a stem cell transplant for acute lymphoblastic leukemia, so the T cells may come from the graft donor. CDR3 nucleotide sequence: TGTGCCAGCAGCAGGGGGGTCCCTGGGGCCAACGTCCTGACTTTC. It translates to CASSRGVPGANVLTF.